The entry below describes one T cell receptor beta chain. The antigen remains undetermined. The CDR3 is 16 residues long. V lost 1 base and J lost 0; bases outside the gene matches: 6. Germline loops: CDR1 SGHTS, CDR2 YDEGEE. This record belongs to a study of cytomegalovirus exposure and HLA in healthy donors. Study as a whole: Earlier, roughly 180 million T cells were analyzed, and some 120 million unique TCR beta sequences were found among them.

The PCR used 60 Vbeta and 13 Jbeta primers. Here immunoSEQ multiplex PCR was the method, and the copy in TCRdb shows in-frame clones only, minus some. The profile shows about 110,000 clones, roughly 74% of them singletons. Findings and limits, study-wide: Later analysis showed most CMV-associated TCR beta chains appearing HLA-restricted. In an earlier analysis, most TCR beta V segments were productive about 87% or about 30% of the time.

V is TRBV5-8 and J is TRBJ2-7, with 8 positions matching TRBD1. The sequence was collected from a man aged 35-49 years in good health and CMV-seronegative. Sequencing was performed on PBMCs. The DNA for the CDR3 is TGTGCCAGCAGCTTGCCAGGGGGCTTCAACTCCTACGAGCAGTACTTC. Translation: CASSLPGGFNSYEQYF.